These 20 T cell receptor beta chains originate from one sample sequenced in a study of T cell changes during pregnancy in multiple sclerosis. Measured with immunoSEQ multiplex PCR; TCRdb has only the in-frame clones, and not every one. This repertoire shows roughly 18,000 clones, 80% to 90% found once; its top ten account for approximately 5%. The specimen comprised CD8+ T cells from peripheral blood mononuclear cells, sampled after pregnancy. These TCRs come from a female donor in good health, enrolled as a control in a pregnancy study.

By share, this clone ranks as medium-sized. CDR3 residues: CASSQDLGGGADEQFF. In DNA, the CDR3 is TGTGCCAGCAGCCAAGATCTCGGCGGGGGGGCGGATGAGCAGTTCTTC. The genes are TRBV4-2 and TRBJ2-1; 9 bases agree with TRBD2. CDR1 is LGHNA, CDR2 YNFKEQ, per germline. The CDR3 is 16 residues long. With 0 bases clipped from V and 8 bases from J, the junction kept 8 bases outside the gene matches.

The V call is TRBV29-1, the J call TRBJ1-2, with D unresolved. The length of the CDR3 is 12 residues. Trimming pared 5 bases from V and 6 bases from J, leaving 13 bases between. CDR1 is SQVTM, CDR2 ANQGSEA, per germline. The CDR3 nucleotides are TGCAGCGTTCAACTGGCTCGGGATGGCTACACCTTC. This translates into CSVQLARDGYTF.

Concerning this clone itself: The junction shows a germline mismatch at one end, possibly a read error. Other DNA sequences of this sample code for an identical CDR3. This chain links TRBV13 with TRBJ2-1; 11 nucleotides agree with TRBD2. The CDR3 totals 15 residues. Germline CDR1 and CDR2: PRHDT and FYEKMQ (reference sequence). This chain's CDR3 is CASSERLAGTGEQFF. The CDR3 nucleotides read TGCGCCAGCAGCGAGAGACTAGCGGGGACGGGGGAGCAGTTCTTC.

The chain combines TRBV29-1 with TRBJ2-7; TRBD1 is a possible D gene (5 bases). Looked up from germline, CDR1 is SQVTM and CDR2 is ANQGSEA. V was pared by 5 bases and J by 6 bases, with 17 bases between. CDR3 size: 13 residues. In DNA form, the CDR3 reads TGCAGCGTTATTGGGGCTCGGACCCGCGAGCAGTACTTC. Translating gives CSVIGARTREQYF.

V gene TRBV7-9 combines with J gene TRBJ1-5; TRBD1 agrees at 10 bases. The germline V gene encodes CDR1 SEHNR and CDR2 FQNEAQ (reference sequence). This CDR3 spans 17 amino acids. The trim removed 4 bases at V and 6 bases at J, leaving 12 bases unmatched. DNA for the CDR3: TGTGCCAGCAGCTCGACCCAACCTGACAGGGGGCTTCAGCCCCAGCATTTT. As protein: CASSSTQPDRGLQPQHF.

This clone was recorded only once. The V and J genes are TRBV27 and TRBJ1-2, with unresolved D. Germline-derived CDR1 and CDR2 are MNHEY and SMNVEV (reference sequence). CDR3 length equals 15 residues. V was trimmed by 8 bases and J by 0 bases, leaving 16 bases between them. In nucleotides, the CDR3 is TGTGCCAGCGGACTAAGCCCGACCGCTAACTATGGCTACACCTTC. This codes for CASGLSPTANYGYTF.

The rearrangement uses TRBV4-1 and TRBJ2-7, with D hard to call. CDR3 length: 13 amino acids. CDR1 is MGHRA and CDR2 is YSYEKL in the germline V gene. Trimming left V 2 bases short and J 4 bases short, with 9 bases between. CDR3 amino acids: CASSQSTPYEQYF. DNA for the CDR3: TGCGCCAGCAGCCAAAGCACCCCGTACGAGCAGTACTTC.

The chain carries TRBV7-2 and TRBJ1-1; tentatively, D is TRBD1 (6 bases). The ends were cut back, 2 bases at V and 0 bases at J, with 19 bases in the middle. The CDR3 contains 18 residues. Germline V gives CDR1 SGHTA, CDR2 FQGNSA. The CDR3 bases are TGTGCCAGCAGCTTAATTCCCGGGACAAGGGTTATGAACACTGAAGCTTTCTTT. Translating it yields CASSLIPGTRVMNTEAFF.

This clone was seen more than once but under ten times. The chain links TRBV5-6 to TRBJ1-1; D gene ambiguous. Germline CDR1 SGHDT, CDR2 YYEEEE. This CDR3 is 13 amino acids long. Trimming took 4 bases from V and 4 from J, leaving 11 bases between them. CDR3 in amino acids: CASSPRGFTEAFF. The CDR3 DNA reads TGTGCCAGCAGCCCCCGCGGTTTCACTGAAGCTTTCTTT. Full variable domain (remainder filled in from reference TRBV5-6 and TRBJ1-1): DAGVTQSPTHLIKTRGQQVTLRCSPKSGHDTVSWYQQALGQGPQFIFQYYEEEERQRGNFPDRFSGHQFPNYSSELNVNALLLGDSALYLCASSPRGFTEAFFGQGTRLTVV.

The CDR3, as DNA: TGTGCCAGCAGCGACCAAGGGGACGAGCAGTACTTC. Translation gives CASSDQGDEQYF. This rearrangement joins TRBV7-9 to TRBJ2-7, with TRBD1 as a possible D gene (5 bases). V dropped 5 bases and J dropped 5 bases, with 10 bases sitting between them. Germline V gene data show CDR1 as SEHNR and CDR2 as FQNEAQ (reference sequence). This CDR3 comprises 12 residues.

This rearrangement joins TRBV7-9 to TRBJ2-7; tentatively, D is TRBD1 (6 bases). CDR1 and CDR2 from the germline V gene are SEHNR and FQNEAQ (reference sequence). V was clipped by 6 bases and J by 5 bases, with 20 bases between them. This CDR3 contains 15 residues. The chain's CDR3 is CASRPVAQGSHEQYF. CDR3 nucleotides: TGTGCCAGCAGGCCAGTGGCACAGGGTAGCCACGAGCAGTACTTC.

The chain joins TRBV11-2 to TRBJ2-5; no firm D call. From germline, CDR1 is SGHAT and CDR2 FQNNGV. V was trimmed by 0 bases and J by 5 bases, leaving 13 bases between them. The CDR3 extends over 15 amino acids. The CDR3 sequence is CASSLEQSYMETQYF. The CDR3 DNA is TGTGCCAGCAGCTTAGAACAGTCCTATATGGAGACCCAGTACTTC. Drawing the rest from reference TRBV11-2 and TRBJ2-5, the complete variable domain is EAGVAQSPRYKIIEKRQSVAFWCNPISGHATLYWYQQILGQGPKLLIQFQNNGVVDDSQLPKDRFSAERLKGVDSTLKIQPAKLEDSAVYLCASSLEQSYMETQYFGPGTRLLVL.

This chain joins TRBV28 and TRBJ2-1; TRBD2 might be the D (6 bases). Germline V gene data show CDR1 as MDHEN and CDR2 as SYDVKM. V was trimmed by 6 bases and J by 7 bases, leaving 16 bases between them. The CDR3 consists of 14 residues. The CDR3 spells CASRGVGGKNEQFF. The DNA for the CDR3 is TGTGCCAGCAGAGGGGTGGGGGGAAAAAATGAGCAGTTCTTC.

This clone was seen just once. The V and J genes are TRBV19 and TRBJ2-3; 7 bases are shared with TRBD2. The CDR3 extends over 15 amino acids. J gave up 0 bases and V 4 bases, and 4 bases lay outside the gene matches. The germline V gene has CDR1 LNHDA and CDR2 SQIVND (reference sequence). DNA for the CDR3: TGTGCCAGTAGTAGAGCGGGGCCTAGCACAGATACGCAGTATTTT. Translating gives CASSRAGPSTDTQYF.

The chain combines TRBV4-3 with TRBJ2-3, with TRBD2 matching over 8 bases. V lost 1 base to trimming and J lost 3 bases; unmatched junction nucleotides: 3. CDR3 length equals 15 residues. Germline assignment: CDR1 LGHNA and CDR2 YSLEER. Here the CDR3 reads CASSQGVAGTDTQYF. The CDR3 nucleotides are TGCGCCAGCAGCCAAGGGGTAGCGGGGACAGATACGCAGTATTTT.

CDR3 loop: CASSYSPGLTNYGYTF. CDR3 sequence (DNA): TGTGCCAGCAGTTACTCTCCGGGACTTACTAACTATGGCTACACCTTC. The chain is built from TRBV6-5 and TRBJ1-2; a weak D match, TRBD1 (5 bases). CDR3 length equals 16 residues. Trimming took 0 bases from V and 0 from J, leaving 11 bases between them. Germline values: CDR1 MNHEY, CDR2 SVGAGI.

The chain employs TRBV2 and TRBJ1-2; D gene ambiguous. CDR1 is SNHLY, CDR2 FYNNEI, per germline. The CDR3 loop spans 13 amino acids. Trimming took 5 bases from V and 4 from J, leaving 11 bases between them. As DNA, the CDR3 is TGTGCCAGCAGTTCCTCCCTCTTCTATGGCTACACCTTC. The encoded protein is CASSSSLFYGYTF.

The CDR3 protein is CASTPVAGGGYEQFF. The DNA for the CDR3 is TGTGCCAGCACCCCCGTAGCGGGGGGGGGATATGAGCAGTTCTTC. The chain joins TRBV9 to TRBJ2-1; 11 nucleotides agree with TRBD2. V was pared by 6 bases and J by 8 bases, with 10 bases of the junction left unmatched. The CDR3 spans 15 residues. Germline V gene sequence: CDR1 SGDLS, CDR2 YYNGEE. Full variable domain (remainder filled in from reference TRBV9 and TRBJ2-1): DSGVTQTPKHLITATGQRVTLRCSPRSGDLSVYWYQQSLDQGLQFLIQYYNGEERAKGNILERFSAQQFPDLHSELNLSSLELGDSALYFCASTPVAGGGYEQFFGPGTRLTVL.

The chain carries TRBV28 and TRBJ1-5; D perhaps matches TRBD1 (6 bases). CDR3 length equals 13 residues. V was trimmed by 5 bases and J by 5 bases, leaving 10 bases between them. CDR1 and CDR2 (germline): MDHEN, SYDVKM. The CDR3 here is CASSPQGHQPQHF. The CDR3 coding sequence is TGTGCCAGCAGTCCGCAGGGGCATCAGCCCCAGCATTTT.

This chain connects TRBV10-1 to TRBJ1-5; 10 bases map to TRBD1. Germline CDR1 is WNHNN and CDR2 is SYGVQD (reference sequence). CDR3 size: 19 residues. The J segment lost 0 bases and the V segment lost 6 bases, leaving 14 bases of the junction unmatched. The CDR3 here is CASSEKRQGAAGSNQPQHF. DNA for the CDR3: TGCGCCAGCAGCGAGAAACGACAGGGGGCAGCGGGTAGCAATCAGCCCCAGCATTTT.